This T cell receptor beta chain was identified during a study of patients and donors after allogeneic stem cell transplantation. TCRdb called the RT-PCR reads again in MiXCR, with one record for every CDR3 protein. The sample holds roughly 190,000 distinct CDR3 sequences; around two fifths are singletons and the top ten take 33%. Germline CDR1 reads LNHNV; CDR2 reads YYDKDF (reference sequence). The germline V and J ends were trimmed by 1 base and 0 bases, with 8 bases remaining between them. The CDR3 length is 15 residues. The source material was blood, either unsorted or a sorted T cell fraction (not recorded which). The receptor was derived from a human donor who was either an allogeneic HSCT recipient or a stem cell or donor lymphocyte infusion donor (not recorded which). It is not recorded whose cells these are; they may come from a transplant donor. This chain uses TRBV15 with TRBJ2-3, with D possibly being TRBD2 (5 bases). Here the CDR3 reads CATSRGSGSTDTQYF. CDR3 bases: TGTGCCACCAGCAGAGGGTCGGGAAGCACAGATACGCAGTATTTT.